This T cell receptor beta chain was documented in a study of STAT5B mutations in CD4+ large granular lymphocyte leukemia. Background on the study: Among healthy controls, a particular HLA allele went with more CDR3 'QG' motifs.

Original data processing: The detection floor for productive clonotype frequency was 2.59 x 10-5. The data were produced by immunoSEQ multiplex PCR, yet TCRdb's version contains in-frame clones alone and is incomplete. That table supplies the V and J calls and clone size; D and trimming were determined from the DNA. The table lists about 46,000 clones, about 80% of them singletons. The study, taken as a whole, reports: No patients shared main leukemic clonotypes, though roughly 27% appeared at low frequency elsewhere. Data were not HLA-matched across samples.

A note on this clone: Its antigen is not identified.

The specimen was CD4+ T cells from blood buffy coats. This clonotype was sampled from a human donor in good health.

The CDR3 protein is CASSPGKGYTF. Written as DNA, the CDR3 is TGTGCCAGCAGCCCCGGAAAGGGCTACACCTTC. The chain couples TRBV6-1 to TRBJ1-2; D call uncertain. Germline CDR1 reads MNHNS; CDR2 reads SASEGT. The CDR3 has 11 amino acids. Trimming took off 6 bases at V and 8 bases at J, with 10 bases between the two ends.